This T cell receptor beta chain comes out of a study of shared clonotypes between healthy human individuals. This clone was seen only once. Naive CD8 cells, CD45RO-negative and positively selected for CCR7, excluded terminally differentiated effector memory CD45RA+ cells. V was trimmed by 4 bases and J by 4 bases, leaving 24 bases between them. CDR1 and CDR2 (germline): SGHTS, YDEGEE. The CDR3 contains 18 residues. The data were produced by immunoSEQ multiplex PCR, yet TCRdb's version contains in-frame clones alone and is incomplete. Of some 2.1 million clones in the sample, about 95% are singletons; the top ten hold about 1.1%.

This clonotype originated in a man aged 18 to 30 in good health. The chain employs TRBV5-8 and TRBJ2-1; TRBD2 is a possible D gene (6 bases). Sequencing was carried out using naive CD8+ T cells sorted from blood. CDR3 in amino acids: CASSLRWGETLGYNEQFF. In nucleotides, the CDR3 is TGTGCCAGCAGCCTCCGTTGGGGGGAGACTCTGGGATACAATGAGCAGTTCTTC.